These T cell receptor beta chains were read from a single sample in a study of T-cell memory formation after mild COVID-19. TCRdb passed the 5' RACE reads through MiXCR, listing each CDR3 protein once. The table lists approximately 250,000 distinct CDR3 sequences, 16% of them singletons, with roughly 22% in the top ten. The sample was PBMCs or a T cell subset sorted from them (not recorded which). The receptors stem from a man in his late teens or twenties who had mild COVID-19 (a few samples of this study predate the infection). Cell type and time point are not known. Both conserved end residues are part of each CDR3.

v_gene,CDR3aa
TRBV25-1,CASSEGTGYFSNTEAFF
TRBV4-1,CASSQELGAPYNEQFF
TRBV6-5,CASSYGTGNNEKLFF
TRBV7-3,CASSRRPDMNSPLHF
TRBV7-9,CASTRYQETQYF
TRBV7-9,CASSLRDYPYNEQFF
TRBV7-7,CASSLGHLEADTQYF
TRBV2,CASSEEKLFF
TRBV20-1,CSAILPGGTGGQPQHF
TRBV5-5,CASSSGQGGSPLHF
TRBV3-1,CASSQDRGQGRGYTF
TRBV28,CASSAPTDTQYF
TRBV29-1,CSVEAAVRLTQYF
TRBV7-9,CASSFAEGAEAFF
TRBV24-1,CATSGGVGTYNEQFF
TRBV10-3,CAISESRGAQYF
TRBV2,CASLGLAGGTEQFF